The 16 T cell receptor beta chains below come from one sample, sequenced in a study of blood T cell repertoires in COVID-19. Assay used: immunoSEQ multiplex PCR; TCRdb lists only in-frame clones, some missing. Among about 230,000 clones, 70% to 90% were seen once, and the ten largest hold around 1%. Sequenced: peripheral blood. These receptor sequences come from a middle-aged man with acute or convalescent COVID-19.

This rearrangement joins TRBV30 to TRBJ2-7; no clear D. The CDR3 is 14 residues long. Trimming pared 5 bases from V and 4 bases from J, leaving 18 bases between. Germline values: CDR1 GTSNPN, CDR2 SVGIG (reference sequence). DNA for the CDR3: TGTGCCTGGGGGGTTTTCGGCGGAGTATACGAGCAGTACTTC. This translates into CAWGVFGGVYEQYF.

The chain links TRBV12-3 or TRBV12-4 to TRBJ1-2, with D unclear. CDR3 size: 13 residues. With 3 bases removed from V and 4 bases from J, the gap between germline ends came to 9 bases. The CDR3 nucleotides read TGTGCCAGCAGTTTTGCCAGATCCTATGGCTACACCTTC. Its protein is CASSFARSYGYTF.

This sequence joins TRBV18 and TRBJ2-7, with a weak D call TRBD1 (6 bases). Per germline, CDR1 KGHSH and CDR2 LQKENI. V lost 4 bases, J lost 6 bases, and 25 bases lay in between. The CDR3 length is 17 residues. CDR3: CASSLHYGDQEGGEQYF. CDR3 sequence (DNA): TGTGCCAGCTCACTCCATTACGGGGACCAAGAAGGGGGCGAGCAGTACTTC.

The chain links TRBV2 to TRBJ2-3; tentative D call: TRBD1 (5 bases). The CDR3 sequence is 16 residues long. Germline lookup yields CDR1 SNHLY and CDR2 FYNNEI. V dropped 4 bases and J dropped 0 bases, with 14 bases sitting between them. The CDR3 spells CASSAGGQGSTDTQYF. The CDR3 DNA reads as TGTGCCAGCAGTGCCGGCGGCCAGGGTAGCACAGATACGCAGTATTTT.

Note on this clone: Other DNA sequences from this sample encode an identical CDR3 as well. The chain carries TRBV29-1 and TRBJ2-2; 7 nucleotides agree with TRBD1. The V gene's germline CDR1 is SQVTM and CDR2 ANQGSEA. This CDR3 region has 14 residues. The V and J ends lost 3 bases and 2 bases, in that order; junction bases with no gene match: 3. CDR3 nucleotide sequence: TGCAGCGTTGAGGACAGGCGAAACACCGGGGAGCTGTTTTTT. It translates to CSVEDRRNTGELFF.

The genes are TRBV13 and TRBJ2-1; 9 bases fit TRBD2. The CDR3 runs 15 residues. The germline V gene has CDR1 PRHDT and CDR2 FYEKMQ (reference sequence). Trimming removed 5 bases from V and 7 bases from J; junction bases left unmatched: 9. CDR3 sequence reads: CASSPRRGGPNEQFF. The CDR3 DNA reads TGTGCCAGCAGCCCAAGGCGGGGGGGGCCGAATGAGCAGTTCTTC.

The CDR3 sequence is CSVSRDSQPNEQFF. The CDR3 nucleotides are TGCAGCGTTTCCCGGGACTCCCAGCCCAATGAGCAGTTCTTC. This chain uses TRBV29-1 with TRBJ2-1; perhaps TRBD2 as D (6 bases). Deletions cut 5 bases from V and 6 bases from J, with 17 bases between. The germline V gene encodes CDR1 SQVTM and CDR2 ANQGSEA. The CDR3 sequence is 14 residues long.

The chain is built from TRBV5-4 and TRBJ1-6; 8 bases are shared with TRBD1. CDR3 length equals 15 residues. CDR1 is SGHNT, CDR2 YYREEE, per germline (reference sequence). Germline trimming cut 3 bases from V and 12 bases from J; bases unmatched to any gene: 11. The CDR3 reads CASSSPTGDAKPLHF. The CDR3 nucleotides are TGTGCCAGCAGCTCCCCGACAGGGGATGCGAAACCCCTCCACTTT.

The V gene is TRBV6-5, the J gene TRBJ1-1; 9 bases line up with TRBD1. After removal of 6 bases from V and 3 bases from J, the junction contained 8 bases not matched to a gene. The CDR3 contains 15 residues. CDR1 and CDR2 from the germline V gene are MNHEY and SVGAGI. CDR3 residues: CASSAGRTGDTEAFF. DNA of the CDR3: TGTGCCAGCAGCGCTGGGCGGACAGGGGACACTGAAGCTTTCTTT.

This chain connects TRBV6-5 to TRBJ2-1; 8 bases align to TRBD1. Trimming cost V 2 bases and J 7 bases; bases outside gene matches: 4. The CDR3 is made up of 14 amino acids. In germline, CDR1 is MNHEY, CDR2 SVGAGI. The CDR3 DNA reads as TGTGCCAGCAGTTACAGGACAGGGAATAATGAGCAGTTCTTC. This sequence encodes CASSYRTGNNEQFF.

This sequence joins TRBV12-3 or TRBV12-4 and TRBJ1-1; D gene ambiguous. The CDR3 consists of 11 residues. The germline V and J ends were trimmed by 4 bases and 4 bases, with 4 bases remaining between them. In DNA form, the CDR3 reads TGTGCCAGCAGTTCGAGCACTGAAGCTTTCTTT. Its protein is CASSSSTEAFF.

The CDR3 loop reads CASSTGTGNSPLHF. For the CDR3, the DNA is TGCGCCAGCAGCACCGGGACAGGGAATTCACCCCTCCACTTT. J is TRBJ1-6 and V is TRBV5-1; 9 bases are a match to TRBD1. Germline lookup yields CDR1 SGHRS and CDR2 YFSETQ. There are 14 residues in the CDR3. Germline trimming cut 4 bases from V and 7 bases from J; bases unmatched to any gene: 3.

This clone was picked up one time. This chain's CDR3 is CASSYNGYTF. The CDR3 bases are TGTGCCAGCAGCTATAACGGCTACACCTTC. The rearrangement joins TRBV6-6 to TRBJ1-2; D unresolved. The CDR3 extends over 10 amino acids. CDR1 and CDR2 (germline): MNHNY, SVGAGI (reference sequence). The V gene lost 6 bases and the J gene lost 8 bases, with 7 bases spanning the gap.

The rearrangement joins TRBV10-2 to TRBJ2-1; 8 nucleotides align to TRBD2. Germline V lookup: CDR1 WSHSY, CDR2 SAAADI. The CDR3 is 15 amino acids. V lost 0 bases to trimming and J lost 7 bases; unmatched junction nucleotides: 5. Written as DNA, the CDR3 is TGCGCCAGCAGTGAGTCTCGGGGGGGCCGGAATGAGCAGTTCTTC. Protein: CASSESRGGRNEQFF.

The J gene is TRBJ2-1, the V gene TRBV5-1; D is unclear. From germline, CDR1 is SGHRS and CDR2 YFSETQ. V was trimmed by 4 bases and J by 4 bases, leaving 9 bases between them. The CDR3 has 13 residues. CDR3 loop: CASSPQYYNEQFF. The CDR3, as DNA: TGCGCCAGCAGCCCACAATATTACAATGAGCAGTTCTTC.

V is TRBV5-4 and J is TRBJ1-6, with TRBD1 matching over 8 bases. There are 14 residues in the CDR3. Per germline, CDR1 SGHNT and CDR2 YYREEE (reference sequence). The V gene end was trimmed by 5 bases and the J gene end by 7 bases; junction bases not matched to a gene: 5. CDR3 loop: CASRTDRGNSPLHF. The CDR3 region has the DNA TGTGCCAGCAGAACAGACAGGGGCAATTCACCCCTCCACTTT.